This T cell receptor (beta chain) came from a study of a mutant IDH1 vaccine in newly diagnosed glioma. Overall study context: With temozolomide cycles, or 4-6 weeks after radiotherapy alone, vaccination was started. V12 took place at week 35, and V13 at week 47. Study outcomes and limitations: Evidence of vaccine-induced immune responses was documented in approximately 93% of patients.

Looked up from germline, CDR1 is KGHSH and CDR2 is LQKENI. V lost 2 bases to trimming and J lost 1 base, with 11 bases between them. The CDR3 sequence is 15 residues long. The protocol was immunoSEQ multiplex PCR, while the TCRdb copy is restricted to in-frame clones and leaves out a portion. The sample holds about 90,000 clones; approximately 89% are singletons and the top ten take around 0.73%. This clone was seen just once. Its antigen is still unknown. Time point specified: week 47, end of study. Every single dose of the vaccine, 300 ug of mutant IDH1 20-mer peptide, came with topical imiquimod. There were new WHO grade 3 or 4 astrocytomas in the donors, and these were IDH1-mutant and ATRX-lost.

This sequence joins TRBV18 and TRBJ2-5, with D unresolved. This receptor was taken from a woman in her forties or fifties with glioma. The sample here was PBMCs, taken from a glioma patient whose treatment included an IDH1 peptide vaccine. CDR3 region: CASSPRPPPQETQYF. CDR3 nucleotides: TGTGCCAGCTCACCAAGACCCCCACCCCAAGAGACCCAGTACTTC.